This T cell receptor (beta chain) was recorded in a study of blood T cell repertoires in COVID-19. About the research overall: Samples came from the United States, Italy and Spain, spanning acute and convalescent COVID-19.

V dropped 7 bases and J dropped 3 bases, with 19 bases sitting between them. This CDR3 has 16 residues. Germline CDR1 LNHDA, CDR2 SQIVND (reference sequence). The assay was immunoSEQ multiplex PCR, and TCRdb's table has in-frame clones only and misses some. The sample shows more than 250,000 clones, around nine tenths of them seen only once. V gene TRBV19 combines with J gene TRBJ1-5; TRBD1 is a possible D gene (5 bases). This TCR was sampled from a woman in her 40s who had recovered from COVID-19. The sequencing input was PBMCs or T cells enriched from blood (not recorded which). The CDR3 here is CASKDVGGKTNQPQHF. DNA for the CDR3: TGTGCCAGTAAGGACGTCGGGGGGAAGACCAATCAGCCCCAGCATTTT.